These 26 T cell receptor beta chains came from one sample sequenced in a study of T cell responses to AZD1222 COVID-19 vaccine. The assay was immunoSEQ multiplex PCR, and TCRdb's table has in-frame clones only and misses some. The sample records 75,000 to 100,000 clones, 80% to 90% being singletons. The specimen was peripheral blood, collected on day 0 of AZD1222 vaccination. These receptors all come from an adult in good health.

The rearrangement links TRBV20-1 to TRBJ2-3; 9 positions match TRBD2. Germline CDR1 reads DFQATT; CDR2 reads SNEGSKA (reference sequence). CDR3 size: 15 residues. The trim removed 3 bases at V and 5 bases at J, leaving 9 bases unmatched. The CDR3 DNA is TGCAGTGCTAGTTCAGCGGGGGGAAGGGAAGATACGCAGTATTTT. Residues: CSASSAGGREDTQYF.

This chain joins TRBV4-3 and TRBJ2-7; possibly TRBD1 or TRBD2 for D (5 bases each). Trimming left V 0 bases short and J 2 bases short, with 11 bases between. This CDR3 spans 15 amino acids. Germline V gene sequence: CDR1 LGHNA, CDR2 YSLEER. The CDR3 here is CASSQDRDGTYEQYF. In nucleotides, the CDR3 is TGCGCCAGCAGCCAAGATCGGGACGGAACCTACGAGCAGTACTTC.

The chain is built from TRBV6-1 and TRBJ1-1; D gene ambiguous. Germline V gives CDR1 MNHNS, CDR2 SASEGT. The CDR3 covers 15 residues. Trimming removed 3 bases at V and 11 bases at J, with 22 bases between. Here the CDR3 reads CASSDEAGPRRGAFF. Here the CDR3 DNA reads TGTGCCAGCAGTGACGAGGCAGGCCCCAGGCGCGGGGCTTTCTTT.

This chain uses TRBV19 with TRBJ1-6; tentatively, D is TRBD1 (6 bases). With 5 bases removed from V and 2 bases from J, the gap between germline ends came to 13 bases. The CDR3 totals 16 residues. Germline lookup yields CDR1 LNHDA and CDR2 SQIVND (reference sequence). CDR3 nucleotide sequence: TGTGCCAGTAGTGTCCGACAGGCCACCTATAATTCACCCCTCCACTTT. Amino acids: CASSVRQATYNSPLHF. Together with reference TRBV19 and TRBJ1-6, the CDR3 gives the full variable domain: DGGITQSPKYLFRKEGQNVTLSCEQNLNHDAMYWYRQDPGQGLRLIYYSQIVNDFQKGDIAEGYSVSREKKESFPLTVTSAQKNPTAFYLCASSVRQATYNSPLHFGNGTRLTVT.

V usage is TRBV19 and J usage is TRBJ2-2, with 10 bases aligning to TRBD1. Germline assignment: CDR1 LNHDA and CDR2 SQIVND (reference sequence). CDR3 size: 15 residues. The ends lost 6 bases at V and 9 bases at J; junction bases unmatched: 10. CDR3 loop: CASSLGQGGSRELFF. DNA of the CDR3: TGTGCCAGTAGCCTCGGACAGGGGGGGTCAAGGGAGCTGTTTTTT.

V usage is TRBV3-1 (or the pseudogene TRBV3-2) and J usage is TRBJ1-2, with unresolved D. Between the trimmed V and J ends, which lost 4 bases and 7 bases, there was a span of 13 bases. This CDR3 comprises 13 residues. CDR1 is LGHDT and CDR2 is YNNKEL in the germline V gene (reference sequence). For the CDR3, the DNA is TGTGCCAGCAGCCCATATCCCACCGTTGGCTACACCTTC. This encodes CASSPYPTVGYTF.

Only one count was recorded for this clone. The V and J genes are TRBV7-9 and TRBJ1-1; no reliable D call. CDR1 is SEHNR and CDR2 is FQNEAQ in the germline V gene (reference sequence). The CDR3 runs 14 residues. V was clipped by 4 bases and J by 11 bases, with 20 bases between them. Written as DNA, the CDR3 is TGTGCCAGCAGCTCCGACCAAGCCCATTGGGCCGCTTTCTTT. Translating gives CASSSDQAHWAAFF.

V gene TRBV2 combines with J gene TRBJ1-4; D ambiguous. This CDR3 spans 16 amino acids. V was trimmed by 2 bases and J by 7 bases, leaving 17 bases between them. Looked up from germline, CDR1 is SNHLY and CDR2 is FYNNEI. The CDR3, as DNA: TGTGCCAGCAGTGAACTTTCGGGCAGGTCTCGTGAAAAACTGTTTTTT. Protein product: CASSELSGRSREKLFF.

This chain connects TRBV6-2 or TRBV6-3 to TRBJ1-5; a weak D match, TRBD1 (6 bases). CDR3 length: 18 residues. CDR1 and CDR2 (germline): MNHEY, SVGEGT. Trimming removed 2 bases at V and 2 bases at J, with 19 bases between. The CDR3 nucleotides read TGTGCCAGCAGTTACGACCTTCAAACAGGGCTAGGCAATCAGCCCCAGCATTTT. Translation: CASSYDLQTGLGNQPQHF.

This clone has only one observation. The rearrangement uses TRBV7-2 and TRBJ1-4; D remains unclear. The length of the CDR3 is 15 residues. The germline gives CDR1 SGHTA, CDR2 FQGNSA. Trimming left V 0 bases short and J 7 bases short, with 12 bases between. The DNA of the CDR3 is TGTGCCAGCAGCTTAGCAGCGGGTCCCTTTGAAAAACTGTTTTTT. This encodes CASSLAAGPFEKLFF. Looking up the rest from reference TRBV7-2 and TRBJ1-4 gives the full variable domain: GAGVSQSPSNKVTEKGKDVELRCDPISGHTALYWYRQSLGQGLEFLIYFQGNSAPDKSGLPSDRFSAERTGGSVSTLTIQRTQQEDSAVYLCASSLAAGPFEKLFFGSGTQLSVL.

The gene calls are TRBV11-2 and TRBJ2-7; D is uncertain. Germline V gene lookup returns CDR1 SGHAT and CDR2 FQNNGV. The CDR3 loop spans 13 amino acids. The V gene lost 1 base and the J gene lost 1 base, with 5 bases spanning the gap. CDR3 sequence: CASSLARSYEQYF. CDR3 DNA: TGTGCCAGCAGCTTAGCCCGGTCCTACGAGCAGTACTTC.

The CDR3 DNA reads TGTGCCATCAGGACAGATTATAATTCACCCCTCCACTTT. Translating it yields CAIRTDYNSPLHF. This chain uses TRBV10-3 with TRBJ1-6, with D possibly matching TRBD1 (5 bases). There are 13 residues in the CDR3. Trimming stripped 6 bases from V and 4 bases from J, with 7 bases between. Germline lookup yields CDR1 ENHRY and CDR2 SYGVKD.

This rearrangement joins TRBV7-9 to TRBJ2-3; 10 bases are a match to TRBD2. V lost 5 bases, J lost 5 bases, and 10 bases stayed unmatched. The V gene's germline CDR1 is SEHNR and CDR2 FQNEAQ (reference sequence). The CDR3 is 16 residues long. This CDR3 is CASSTLSGGAVDTQYF. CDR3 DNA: TGTGCCAGCAGCACCCTGAGCGGGGGGGCGGTAGATACGCAGTATTTT.

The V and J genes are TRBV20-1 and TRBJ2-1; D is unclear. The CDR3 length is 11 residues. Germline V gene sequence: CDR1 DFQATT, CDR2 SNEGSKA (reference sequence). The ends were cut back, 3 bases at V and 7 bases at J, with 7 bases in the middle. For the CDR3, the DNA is TGCAGTGCTAGCCACGGGAATGAGCAGTTCTTC. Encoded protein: CSASHGNEQFF.

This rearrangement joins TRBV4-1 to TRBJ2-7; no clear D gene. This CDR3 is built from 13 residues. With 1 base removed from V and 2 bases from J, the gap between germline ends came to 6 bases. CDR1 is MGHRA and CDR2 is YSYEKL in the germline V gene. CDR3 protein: CASSQVGPYEQYF. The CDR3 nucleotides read TGCGCCAGCAGCCAAGTGGGTCCCTACGAGCAGTACTTC.

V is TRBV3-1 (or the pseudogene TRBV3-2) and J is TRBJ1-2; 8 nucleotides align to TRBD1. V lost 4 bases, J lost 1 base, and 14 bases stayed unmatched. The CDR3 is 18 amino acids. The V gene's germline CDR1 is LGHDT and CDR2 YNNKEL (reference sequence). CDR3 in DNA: TGTGCCAGCAGCCGGGAAGTTCGGACAGGGAGATATAACTATGGCTACACCTTC. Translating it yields CASSREVRTGRYNYGYTF.

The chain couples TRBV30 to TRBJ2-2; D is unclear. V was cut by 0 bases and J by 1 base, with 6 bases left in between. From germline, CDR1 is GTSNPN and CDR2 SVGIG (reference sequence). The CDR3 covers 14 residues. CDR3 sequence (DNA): TGTGCCTGGAGTGTACAAGTGAACACCGGGGAGCTGTTTTTT. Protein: CAWSVQVNTGELFF.

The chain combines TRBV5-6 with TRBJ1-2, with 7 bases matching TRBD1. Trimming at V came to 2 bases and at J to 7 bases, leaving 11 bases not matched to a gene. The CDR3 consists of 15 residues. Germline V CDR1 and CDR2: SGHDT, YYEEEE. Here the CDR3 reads CASSLWDSKWGGYTF. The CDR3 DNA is TGTGCCAGCAGCTTATGGGACAGCAAATGGGGTGGCTACACCTTC.

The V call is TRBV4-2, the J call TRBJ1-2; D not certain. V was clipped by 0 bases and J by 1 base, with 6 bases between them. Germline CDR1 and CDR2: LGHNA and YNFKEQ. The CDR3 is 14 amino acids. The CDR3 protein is CASSQDYLNYGYTF. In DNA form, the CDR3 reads TGTGCCAGCAGCCAAGATTACCTTAACTATGGCTACACCTTC.

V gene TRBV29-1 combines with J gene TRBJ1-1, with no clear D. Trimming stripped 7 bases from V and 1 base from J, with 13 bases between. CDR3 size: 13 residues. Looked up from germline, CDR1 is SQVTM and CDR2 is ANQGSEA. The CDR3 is CSAGRPRNTEAFF. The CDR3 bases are TGCAGCGCCGGAAGGCCCAGGAACACTGAAGCTTTCTTT.

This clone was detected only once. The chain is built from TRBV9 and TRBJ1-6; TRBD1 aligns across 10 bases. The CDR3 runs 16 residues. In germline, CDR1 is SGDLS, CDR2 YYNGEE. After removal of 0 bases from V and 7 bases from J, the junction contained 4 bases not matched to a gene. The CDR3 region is CASSVGQGAQNSPLHF. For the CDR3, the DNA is TGTGCCAGCAGCGTAGGACAGGGGGCGCAGAATTCACCCCTCCACTTT.

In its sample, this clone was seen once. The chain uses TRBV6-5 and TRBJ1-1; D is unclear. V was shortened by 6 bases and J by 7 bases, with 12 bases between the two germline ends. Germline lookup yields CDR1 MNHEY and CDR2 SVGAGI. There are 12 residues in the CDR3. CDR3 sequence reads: CASRWGRGEAFF. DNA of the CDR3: TGTGCCAGCAGGTGGGGTAGAGGTGAAGCTTTCTTT.

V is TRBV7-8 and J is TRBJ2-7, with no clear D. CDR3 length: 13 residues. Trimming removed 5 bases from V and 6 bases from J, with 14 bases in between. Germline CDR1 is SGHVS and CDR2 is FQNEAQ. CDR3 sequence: CASSTLSESEQYF. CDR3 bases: TGTGCCAGCAGCACCCTGAGCGAGAGCGAGCAGTACTTC.

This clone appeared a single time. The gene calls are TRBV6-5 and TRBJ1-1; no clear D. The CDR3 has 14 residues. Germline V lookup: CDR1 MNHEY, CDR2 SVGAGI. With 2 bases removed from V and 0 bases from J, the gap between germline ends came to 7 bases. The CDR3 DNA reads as TGTGCCAGCAGTTACGTTGGTTTGAACACTGAAGCTTTCTTT. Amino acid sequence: CASSYVGLNTEAFF.

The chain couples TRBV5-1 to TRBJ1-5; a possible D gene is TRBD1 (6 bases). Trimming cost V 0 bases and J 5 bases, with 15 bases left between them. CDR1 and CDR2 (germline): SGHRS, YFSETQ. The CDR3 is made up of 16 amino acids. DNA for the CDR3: TGCGCCAGCAGCTTGGCTCCACGGGGGCCTGATCAGCCCCAGCATTTT. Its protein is CASSLAPRGPDQPQHF.

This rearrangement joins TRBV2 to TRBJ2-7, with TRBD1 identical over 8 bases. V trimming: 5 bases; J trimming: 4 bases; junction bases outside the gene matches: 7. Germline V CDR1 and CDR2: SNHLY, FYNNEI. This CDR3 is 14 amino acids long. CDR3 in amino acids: CASSIFGTGYEQYF. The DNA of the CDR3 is TGTGCCAGCAGTATATTCGGGACAGGATACGAGCAGTACTTC.